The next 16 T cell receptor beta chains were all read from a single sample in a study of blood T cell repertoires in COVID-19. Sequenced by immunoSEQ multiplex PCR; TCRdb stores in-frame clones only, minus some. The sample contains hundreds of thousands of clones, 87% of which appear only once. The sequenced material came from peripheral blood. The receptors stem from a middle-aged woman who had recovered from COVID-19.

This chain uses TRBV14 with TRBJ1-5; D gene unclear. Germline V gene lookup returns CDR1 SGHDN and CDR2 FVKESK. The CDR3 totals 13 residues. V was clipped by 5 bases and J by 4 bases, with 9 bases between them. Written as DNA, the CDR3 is TGTGCCAGCAGCGCCTTCCGGAATCAGCCCCAGCATTTT. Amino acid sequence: CASSAFRNQPQHF. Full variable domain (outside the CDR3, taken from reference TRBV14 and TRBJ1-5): EAGVTQFPSHSVIEKGQTVTLRCDPISGHDNLYWYRRVMGKEIKFLLHFVKESKQDESGMPNNRFLAERTGGTYSTLKVQPAELEDSGVYFCASSAFRNQPQHFGDGTRLSIL.

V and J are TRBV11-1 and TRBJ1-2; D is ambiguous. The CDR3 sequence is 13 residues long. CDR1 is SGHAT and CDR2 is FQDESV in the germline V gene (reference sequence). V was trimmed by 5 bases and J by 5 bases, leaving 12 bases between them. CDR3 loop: CASSALASYGYTF. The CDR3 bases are TGTGCCAGCAGCGCCCTTGCGTCGTATGGCTACACCTTC.

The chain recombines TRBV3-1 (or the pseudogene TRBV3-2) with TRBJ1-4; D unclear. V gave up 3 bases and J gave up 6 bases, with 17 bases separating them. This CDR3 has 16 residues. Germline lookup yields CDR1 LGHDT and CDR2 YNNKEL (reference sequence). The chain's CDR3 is CASSQTHSNPDEKLFF. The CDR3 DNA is TGTGCCAGCAGCCAGACTCACTCCAACCCGGATGAAAAACTGTTTTTT.

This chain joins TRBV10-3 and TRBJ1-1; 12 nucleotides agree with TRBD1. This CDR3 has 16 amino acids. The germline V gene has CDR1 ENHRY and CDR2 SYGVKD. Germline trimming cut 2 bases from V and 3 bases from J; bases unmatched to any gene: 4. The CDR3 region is CAISEGTGGSDTEAFF. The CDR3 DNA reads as TGTGCCATCAGTGAGGGGACAGGGGGCTCAGACACTGAAGCTTTCTTT.

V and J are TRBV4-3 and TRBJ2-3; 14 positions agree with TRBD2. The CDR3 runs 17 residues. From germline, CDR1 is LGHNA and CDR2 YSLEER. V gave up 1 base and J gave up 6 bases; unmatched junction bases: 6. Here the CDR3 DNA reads TGCGCCAGCAGCCAAGTATGGACTAGCGGGGGGTTGGATACGCAGTATTTT. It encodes CASSQVWTSGGLDTQYF.

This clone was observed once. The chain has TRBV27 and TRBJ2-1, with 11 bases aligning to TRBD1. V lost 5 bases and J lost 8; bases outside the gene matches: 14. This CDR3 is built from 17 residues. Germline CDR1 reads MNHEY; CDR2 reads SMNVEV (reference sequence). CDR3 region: CASSPRVDRGRFHEQFF. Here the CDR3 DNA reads TGTGCCAGCAGTCCCCGTGTGGACAGGGGGCGCTTTCATGAGCAGTTCTTC.

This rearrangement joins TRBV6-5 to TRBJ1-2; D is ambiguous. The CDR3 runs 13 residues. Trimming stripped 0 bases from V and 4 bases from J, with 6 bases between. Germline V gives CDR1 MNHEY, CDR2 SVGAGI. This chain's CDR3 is CASSYSTSYGYTF. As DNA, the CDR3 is TGTGCCAGCAGTTACTCGACAAGCTATGGCTACACCTTC.

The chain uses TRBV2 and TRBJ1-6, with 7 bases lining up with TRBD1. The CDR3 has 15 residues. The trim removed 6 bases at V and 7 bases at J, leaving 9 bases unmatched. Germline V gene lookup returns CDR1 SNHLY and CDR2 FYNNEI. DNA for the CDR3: TGTGCCAGCAGGGACGGGGACAGCTTAAATTCACCCCTCCACTTT. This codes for CASRDGDSLNSPLHF. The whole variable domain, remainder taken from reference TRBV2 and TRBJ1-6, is EPEVTQTPSHQVTQMGQEVILRCVPISNHLYFYWYRQILGQKVEFLVSFYNNEISEKSEIFDDQFSVERPDGSNFTLKIRSTKLEDSAMYFCASRDGDSLNSPLHFGNGTRLTVT.

CDR3 nucleotide sequence: TGTGCCAGCAGCCCCCTAGGCGGCGTCTACAATGAGCAGTTCTTC. Translated, it gives CASSPLGGVYNEQFF. The chain employs TRBV27 and TRBJ2-1, with D uncertain. Germline V gene lookup returns CDR1 MNHEY and CDR2 SMNVEV (reference sequence). The length of the CDR3 is 15 residues. V gave up 6 bases and J gave up 3 bases, with 15 bases separating them.

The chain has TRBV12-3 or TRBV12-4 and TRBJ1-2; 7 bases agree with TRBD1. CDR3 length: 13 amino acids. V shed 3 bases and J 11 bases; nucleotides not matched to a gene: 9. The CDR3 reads CASSFRDRGGYTF. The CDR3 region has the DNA TGTGCCAGCAGTTTTAGGGACAGAGGTGGTTACACCTTC.

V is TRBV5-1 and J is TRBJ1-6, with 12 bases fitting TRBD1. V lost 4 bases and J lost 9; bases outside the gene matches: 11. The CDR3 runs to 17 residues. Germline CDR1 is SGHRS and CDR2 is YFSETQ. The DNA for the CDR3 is TGCGCCAGCAGCCCGGGGACAGGGGGCCACTTTGGTTCACCCCTCCACTTT. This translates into CASSPGTGGHFGSPLHF.

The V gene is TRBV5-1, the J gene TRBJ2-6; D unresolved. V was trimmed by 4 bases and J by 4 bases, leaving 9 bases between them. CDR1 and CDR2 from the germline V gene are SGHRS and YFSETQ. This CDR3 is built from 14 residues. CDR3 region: CASSPAAGANVLTF. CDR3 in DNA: TGCGCCAGCAGCCCGGCGGCAGGGGCCAACGTCCTGACTTTC.

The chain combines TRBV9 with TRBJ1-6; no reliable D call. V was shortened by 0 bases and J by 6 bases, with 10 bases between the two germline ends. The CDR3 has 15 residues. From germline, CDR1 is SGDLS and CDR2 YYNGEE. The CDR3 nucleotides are TGTGCCAGCAGCGTAGATCACAGCCTTAATTCACCCCTCCACTTT. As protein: CASSVDHSLNSPLHF.

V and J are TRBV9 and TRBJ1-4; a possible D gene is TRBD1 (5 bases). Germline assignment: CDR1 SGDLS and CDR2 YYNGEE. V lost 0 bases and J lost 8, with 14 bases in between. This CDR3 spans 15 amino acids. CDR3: CASSVVGGGEEKLFF. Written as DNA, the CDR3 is TGTGCCAGCAGCGTAGTTGGGGGAGGGGAGGAAAAACTGTTTTTT.

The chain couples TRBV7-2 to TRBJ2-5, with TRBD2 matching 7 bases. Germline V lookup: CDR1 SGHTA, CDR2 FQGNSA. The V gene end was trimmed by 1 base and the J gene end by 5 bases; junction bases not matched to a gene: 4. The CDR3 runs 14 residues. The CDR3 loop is CASSLVGLEETQYF. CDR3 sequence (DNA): TGTGCCAGCAGCTTAGTAGGACTAGAGGAGACCCAGTACTTC.

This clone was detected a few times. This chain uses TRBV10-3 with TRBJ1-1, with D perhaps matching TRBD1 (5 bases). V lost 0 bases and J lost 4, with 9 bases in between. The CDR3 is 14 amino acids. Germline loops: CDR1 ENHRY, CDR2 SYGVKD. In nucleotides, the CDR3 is TGTGCCATCAGTGAGTCCGGGGGGGGCACTGAAGCTTTCTTT. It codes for CAISESGGGTEAFF.